This is a list of T cell receptor beta chains from one sample in a study of cytomegalovirus exposure and HLA in healthy donors. Here immunoSEQ multiplex PCR was the method, and the copy in TCRdb shows in-frame clones only, minus some. Here the sample spans some 140,000 clones, approximately 75% being singletons. Sequences were obtained from PBMCs. These receptors were taken from a male donor in good health and CMV-seronegative. The CDR3 runs from the conserved cysteine through the conserved F or W. A D gene is named only where the DNA matches it firmly. Where a row states a size, it is once, few, many or the class of an expanded clone; other rows omit it.

length,V,J,D,size,DNA,CDR3
14,TRBV21-1,TRBJ1-5,NA,NA,TGTGCCAGCAGCAAAAGACAGGGCAATCAGCCCCAGCATTTT,CASSKRQGNQPQHF
11,TRBV20-1,TRBJ2-3,NA,NA,TGCAGTGCTCCCGCAGGATATACGCAGTATTTT,CSAPAGYTQYF
13,TRBV5-1,TRBJ2-2,NA,NA,TGCGCCAGCAGCTTGACTAGTTCCGGGGAGCTGTTTTTT,CASSLTSSGELFF
16,TRBV7-9,TRBJ2-7,TRBD1,NA,TGTGCCAGCAGCTTAGGGACCCGGGACAGGGGGCAGGGGCAGTACTTC,CASSLGTRDRGQGQYF
18,TRBV4-3,TRBJ1-6,TRBD1,NA,TGCGCCAGCAGCTCGACCCCGGGACAGAACTCCTATAATTCACCCCTCCACTTT,CASSSTPGQNSYNSPLHF
13,TRBV30,TRBJ1-1,NA,NA,TGTGCCTGGAGGGACAGTTTGAACACTGAAGCTTTCTTT,CAWRDSLNTEAFF
13,TRBV10-3,TRBJ1-6,NA,NA,TGTGCCATCAGTGAATCGGAATCAGGGCCCCTCCACTTT,CAISESESGPLHF
14,TRBV9,TRBJ1-2,TRBD1,NA,TGTGCCAGCAGCGTCACTCCAGACAGGGGGCCGGCTCTCTTC,CASSVTPDRGPALF
15,TRBV7-6,TRBJ1-5,NA,NA,TGTGCCAGCAGCTTAGGTGGGGGGGGAGGTCAGCCCCAGCATTTT,CASSLGGGGGQPQHF
12,TRBV2,TRBJ2-5,NA,NA,TGTGCCAGCGCAGGGAATCGGGAGACCCAGTACTTC,CASAGNRETQYF
16,TRBV9,TRBJ2-2,NA,NA,TGTGCCAGCAGCGTCGGCGACAGCACTTACACCGGGGAGCTGTTTTTT,CASSVGDSTYTGELFF
16,TRBV9,TRBJ2-3,TRBD2,NA,TGTGCCAGCAGCGCGCCGACTAGCGGGGGAACAGATACGCAGTATTTT,CASSAPTSGGTDTQYF
13,TRBV7-9,TRBJ1-1,TRBD1,NA,TGTGCCAGCAGCACACAGGGGAGTACTGAAGCTTTCTTT,CASSTQGSTEAFF
13,TRBV10-1,TRBJ2-3,NA,NA,TGCGCCAGCAGCACGGGACAAAGGGATACGCAGTATTTT,CASSTGQRDTQYF
18,TRBV5-1,TRBJ1-1,TRBD1,once,TGCGCCAGCAGCTTGGCCCTGGGACAGCCAGAGAAAAACACTGAAGCTTTCTTT,CASSLALGQPEKNTEAFF
13,TRBV7-7,TRBJ2-5,TRBD1,NA,TGTGCTAGCAGCCCCTTCGACCAGGGGGCCCAGTACTTC,CASSPFDQGAQYF
14,TRBV9,TRBJ2-5,NA,once,TGTGCCAGCAGCGTATCGCGGGGCCAAGAGACCCAGTACTTC,CASSVSRGQETQYF
15,TRBV27,TRBJ2-7,TRBD1,NA,TGTGCCAGCAGTTTGACAGGGGGCTACTCCTACGAGCAGTACTTC,CASSLTGGYSYEQYF
16,TRBV19,TRBJ1-4,TRBD1,NA,TGTGCCAGTAGTCTCCAGGGGGCTGCAACTAATGAAAAACTGTTTTTT,CASSLQGAATNEKLFF
13,TRBV18,TRBJ2-7,NA,NA,TGTGCCAGCTCAGCTGGGGGCCACCACGAGCAGTACTTC,CASSAGGHHEQYF
12,TRBV7-9,TRBJ1-2,NA,NA,TGTGCCAGCAGCTTACAGGACTATGGCTACACCTTC,CASSLQDYGYTF
15,TRBV5-1,TRBJ2-1,TRBD1,NA,TGCGCCAGCAGCGAAACCGGGACAGGGGGGAATGAGCAGTTCTTC,CASSETGTGGNEQFF
17,TRBV7-9,TRBJ2-3,TRBD1,NA,TGTGCCAGCAGTAAGGCCGGGACAGGGGACTTCACAGATACGCAGTATTTT,CASSKAGTGDFTDTQYF
18,TRBV10-3,TRBJ2-3,TRBD2,NA,TGTGCCATCAGTGAGTCCCTTATAGCGGGGGAGCTCACAGATACGCAGTATTTT,CAISESLIAGELTDTQYF
18,TRBV7-9,TRBJ2-5,NA,NA,TGTGCCAGCAGCTTACCTCGGGGAGGGGGAGGATCTAAGGAGACCCAGTACTTC,CASSLPRGGGGSKETQYF
13,TRBV7-9,TRBJ2-3,NA,NA,TGTGCCAGCAGCCTCGGTGCCACAGATACGCAGTATTTT,CASSLGATDTQYF
15,TRBV11-2,TRBJ2-7,TRBD1,NA,TGTGCCAGCAGCTTAGGGACAGGGGCAACCTACGAGCAGTACTTC,CASSLGTGATYEQYF
12,TRBV2,TRBJ1-2,TRBD1,NA,TGTGCCAGCATAGGGGGCGCGGATGGCTACACCTTC,CASIGGADGYTF
13,TRBV29-1,TRBJ2-7,TRBD1,NA,TGCAGCGTTCGAGGACAGGTAGCGTACGAGCAGTACTTC,CSVRGQVAYEQYF